The present entry profiles one TCR beta chain with its context. Produced via immunoSEQ multiplex PCR; TCRdb's table is partial and in-frame only. The table shows about 92,000 clones, with roughly 86% occurring only once. The data originate from a study of control samples from healthy donors and cancer patients. The CDR3 contains 18 residues. Trimming removed 0 bases from V and 4 bases from J; junction bases left unmatched: 14. The germline V gene encodes CDR1 SGHRS and CDR2 YFSETQ. The V gene is TRBV5-1, the J gene TRBJ1-1; 8 bases are shared with TRBD1. Sequencing was done on a sample of blood. This receptor was obtained from a woman between 55 and 75 years old in good health. The CDR3 loop is CASSLDGQGIFIGTEAFF. CDR3 DNA: TGCGCCAGCAGCTTGGATGGACAGGGAATTTTTATCGGCACTGAAGCTTTCTTT.